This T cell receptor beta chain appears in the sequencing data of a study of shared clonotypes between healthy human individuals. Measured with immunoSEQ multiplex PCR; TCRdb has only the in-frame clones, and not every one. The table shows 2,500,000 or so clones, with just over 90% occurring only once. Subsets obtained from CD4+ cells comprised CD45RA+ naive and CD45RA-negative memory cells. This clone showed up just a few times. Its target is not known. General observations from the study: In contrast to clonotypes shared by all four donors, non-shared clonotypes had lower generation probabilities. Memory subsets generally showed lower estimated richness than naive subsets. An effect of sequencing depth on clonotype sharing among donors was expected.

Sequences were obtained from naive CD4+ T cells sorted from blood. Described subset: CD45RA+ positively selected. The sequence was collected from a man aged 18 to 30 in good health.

The CDR3 DNA reads as TGTGCCAGCAGCTTCGCGGCGAACACTGAAGCTTTCTTT. Its protein is CASSFAANTEAFF. The genes are TRBV5-5 and TRBJ1-1; D not certain. The V end was cut by 2 bases, the J end by 1 base, with 6 bases between. This CDR3 region has 13 residues. In germline, CDR1 is SGHKS, CDR2 YYEKEE (reference sequence).